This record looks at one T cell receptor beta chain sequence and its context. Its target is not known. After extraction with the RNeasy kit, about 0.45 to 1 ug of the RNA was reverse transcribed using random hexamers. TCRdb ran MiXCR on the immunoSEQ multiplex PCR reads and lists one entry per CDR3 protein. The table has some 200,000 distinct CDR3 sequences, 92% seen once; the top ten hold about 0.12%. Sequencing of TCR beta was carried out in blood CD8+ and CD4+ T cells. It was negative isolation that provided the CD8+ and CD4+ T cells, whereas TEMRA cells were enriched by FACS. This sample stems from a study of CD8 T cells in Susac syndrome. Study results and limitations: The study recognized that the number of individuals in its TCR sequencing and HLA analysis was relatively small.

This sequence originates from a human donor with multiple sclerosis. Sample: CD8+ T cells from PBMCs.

The CDR3 loop reads CASSAGTVEAFF. DNA of the CDR3: TGTGCCAGCAGCGCCGGGACAGTTGAAGCTTTCTTT. The V and J genes are TRBV7-9 and TRBJ1-1; 7 bases fit TRBD1. This CDR3 is 12 amino acids long. Germline CDR1 is SEHNR and CDR2 is FQNEAQ (reference sequence). With V trimmed by 5 bases and J by 7 bases, 4 bases remained unmatched.